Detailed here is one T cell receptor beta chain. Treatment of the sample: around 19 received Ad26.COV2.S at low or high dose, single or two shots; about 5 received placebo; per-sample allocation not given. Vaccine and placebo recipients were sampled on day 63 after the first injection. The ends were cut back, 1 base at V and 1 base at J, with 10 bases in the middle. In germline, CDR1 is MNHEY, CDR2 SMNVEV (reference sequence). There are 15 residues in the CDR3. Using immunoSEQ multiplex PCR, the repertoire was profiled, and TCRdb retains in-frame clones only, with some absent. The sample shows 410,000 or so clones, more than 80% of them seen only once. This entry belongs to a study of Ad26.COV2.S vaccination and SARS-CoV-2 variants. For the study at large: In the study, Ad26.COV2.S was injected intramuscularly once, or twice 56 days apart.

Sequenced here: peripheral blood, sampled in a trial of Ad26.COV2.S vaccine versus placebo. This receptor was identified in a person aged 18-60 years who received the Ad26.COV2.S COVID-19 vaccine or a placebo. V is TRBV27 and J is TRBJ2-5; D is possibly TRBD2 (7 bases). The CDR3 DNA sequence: TGTGCCAGCAGTTTATGGGGGGGGCCCCAAGAGACCCAGTACTTC. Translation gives CASSLWGGPQETQYF.